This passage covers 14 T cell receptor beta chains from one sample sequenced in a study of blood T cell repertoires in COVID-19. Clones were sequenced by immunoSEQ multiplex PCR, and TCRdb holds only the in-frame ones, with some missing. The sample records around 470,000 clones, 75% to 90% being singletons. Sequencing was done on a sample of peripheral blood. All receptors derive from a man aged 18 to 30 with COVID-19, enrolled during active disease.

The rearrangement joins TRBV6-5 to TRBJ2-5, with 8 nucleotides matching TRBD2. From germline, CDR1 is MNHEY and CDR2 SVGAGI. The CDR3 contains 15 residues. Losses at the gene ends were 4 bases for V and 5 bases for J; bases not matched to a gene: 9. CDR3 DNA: TGTGCCAGCAGTTCAACTCGGGGGGGGGCCGAGACCCAGTACTTC. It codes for CASSSTRGGAETQYF.

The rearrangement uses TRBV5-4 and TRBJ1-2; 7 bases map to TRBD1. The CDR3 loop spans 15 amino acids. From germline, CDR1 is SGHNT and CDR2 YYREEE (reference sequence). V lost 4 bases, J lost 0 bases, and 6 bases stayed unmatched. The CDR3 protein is CASSTGQSANYGYTF. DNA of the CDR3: TGTGCCAGCAGCACGGGACAGTCAGCTAACTATGGCTACACCTTC.

This CDR3 reads CSASSGTSGTYEQYF. CDR3 nucleotides: TGCAGTGCTAGTTCCGGGACTAGCGGAACCTACGAGCAGTACTTC. V is TRBV20-1 and J is TRBJ2-7; 11 bases map to TRBD2. The germline V gene encodes CDR1 DFQATT and CDR2 SNEGSKA (reference sequence). This CDR3 has 15 residues. V trimming: 3 bases; J trimming: 2 bases; junction bases outside the gene matches: 6.

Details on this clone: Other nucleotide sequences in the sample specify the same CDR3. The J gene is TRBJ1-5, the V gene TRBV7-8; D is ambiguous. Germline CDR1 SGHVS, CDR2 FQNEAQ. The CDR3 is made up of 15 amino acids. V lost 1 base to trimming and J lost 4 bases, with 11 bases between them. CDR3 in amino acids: CASSLEGGSNQPQHF. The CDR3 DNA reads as TGTGCCAGCAGCTTAGAGGGAGGGAGTAATCAGCCCCAGCATTTT.

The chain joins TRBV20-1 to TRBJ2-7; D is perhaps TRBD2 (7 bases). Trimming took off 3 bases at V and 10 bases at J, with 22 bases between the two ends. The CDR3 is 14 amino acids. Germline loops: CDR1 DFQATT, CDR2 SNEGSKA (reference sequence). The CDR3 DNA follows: TGCAGTGCTAGTGAGGGGGGGCCTGGTGAGTCCCAGTACTTC. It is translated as CSASEGGPGESQYF.

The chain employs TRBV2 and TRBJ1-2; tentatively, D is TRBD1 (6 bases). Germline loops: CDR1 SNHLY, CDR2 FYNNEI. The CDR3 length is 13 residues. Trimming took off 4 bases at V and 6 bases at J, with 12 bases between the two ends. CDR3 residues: CASSVPGANGYTF. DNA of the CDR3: TGTGCCAGCAGTGTGCCAGGGGCGAATGGCTACACCTTC.

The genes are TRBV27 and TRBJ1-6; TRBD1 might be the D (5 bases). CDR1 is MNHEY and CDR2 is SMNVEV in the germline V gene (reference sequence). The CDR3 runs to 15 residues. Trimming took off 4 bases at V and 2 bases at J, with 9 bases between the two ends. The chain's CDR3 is CASSYRGTYNSPLHF. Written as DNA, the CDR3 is TGTGCCAGCAGTTACCGGGGGACCTATAATTCACCCCTCCACTTT.

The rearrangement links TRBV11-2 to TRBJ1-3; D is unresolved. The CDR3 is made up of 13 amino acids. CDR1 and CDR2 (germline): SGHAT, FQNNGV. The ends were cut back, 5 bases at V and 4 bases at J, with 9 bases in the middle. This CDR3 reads CASSPTRGNTIYF. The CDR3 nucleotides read TGTGCCAGCAGCCCCACTCGAGGAAACACCATATATTTT.

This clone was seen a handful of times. DNA of the CDR3: TGCGCCAGCAGCAATGAAGCGGGAGTATATGGGGAGCTGTTTTTT. Translated: CASSNEAGVYGELFF. This chain links TRBV5-1 with TRBJ2-2, with 8 nucleotides matching TRBD2. This CDR3 comprises 15 residues. Looked up from germline, CDR1 is SGHRS and CDR2 is YFSETQ. Unmatched junction bases numbered 10, after V lost 4 bases and J lost 8 bases.

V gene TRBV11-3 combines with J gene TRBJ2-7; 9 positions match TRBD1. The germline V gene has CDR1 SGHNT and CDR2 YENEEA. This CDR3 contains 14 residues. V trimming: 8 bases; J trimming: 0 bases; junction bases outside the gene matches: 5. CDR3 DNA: TGTGCCAGCTCCCGGGACAGGGACTCCTACGAGCAGTACTTC. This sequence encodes CASSRDRDSYEQYF.

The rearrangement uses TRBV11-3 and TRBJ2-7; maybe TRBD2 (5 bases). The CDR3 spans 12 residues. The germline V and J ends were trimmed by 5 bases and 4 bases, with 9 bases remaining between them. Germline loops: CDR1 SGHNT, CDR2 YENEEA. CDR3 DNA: TGTGCCAGCAGCCCCCCGGGGTACGAGCAGTACTTC. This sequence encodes CASSPPGYEQYF. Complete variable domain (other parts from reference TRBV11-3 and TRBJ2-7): EAGVVQSPRYKIIEKKQPVAFWCNPISGHNTLYWYLQNLGQGPELLIRYENEEAVDDSQLPKDRFSAERLKGVDSTLKIQPAELGDSAVYLCASSPPGYEQYFGPGTRLTVT.

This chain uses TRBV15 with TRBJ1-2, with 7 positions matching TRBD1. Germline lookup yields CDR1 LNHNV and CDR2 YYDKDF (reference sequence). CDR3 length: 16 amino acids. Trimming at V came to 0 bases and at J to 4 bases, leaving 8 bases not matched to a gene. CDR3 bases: TGTGCCACCAGCAGAGATAGGGACAGTTCTCCCTATGGCTACACCTTC. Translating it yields CATSRDRDSSPYGYTF. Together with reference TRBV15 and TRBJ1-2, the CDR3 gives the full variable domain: DAMVIQNPRYQVTQFGKPVTLSCSQTLNHNVMYWYQQKSSQAPKLLFHYYDKDFNNEADTPDNFQSRRPNTSFCFLDIRSPGLGDTAMYLCATSRDRDSSPYGYTFGSGTRLTVV.

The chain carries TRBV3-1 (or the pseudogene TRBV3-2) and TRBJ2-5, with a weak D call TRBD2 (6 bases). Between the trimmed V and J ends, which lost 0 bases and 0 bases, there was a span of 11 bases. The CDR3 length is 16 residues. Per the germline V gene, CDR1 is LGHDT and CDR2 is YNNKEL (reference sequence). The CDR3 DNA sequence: TGTGCCAGCAGCCAAGAAGTTTCGGGGGACCAAGAGACCCAGTACTTC. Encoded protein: CASSQEVSGDQETQYF.

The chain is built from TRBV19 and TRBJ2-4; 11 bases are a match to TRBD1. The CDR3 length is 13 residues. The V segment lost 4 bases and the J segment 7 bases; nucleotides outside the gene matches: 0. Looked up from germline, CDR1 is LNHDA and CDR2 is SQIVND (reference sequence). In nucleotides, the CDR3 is TGTGCCAGTAGTAGGGACAGGGGGAACATTCAGTACTTC. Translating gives CASSRDRGNIQYF.